Each of the 5 T cell receptor beta chains below was sequenced from the same sample in a study of CD8 T cells in Susac syndrome. Reverse transcription used roughly 0.5 to 1 ug RNA and random hexamers. MiXCR was run by TCRdb on the immunoSEQ multiplex PCR reads, yielding one entry per CDR3 protein. Of 200,000 or so distinct CDR3 sequences in the sample, nearly 97% were seen once. The sample comprised CD4+ T cells from PBMCs. All receptors derive from a human donor with Susac syndrome.

The chain recombines TRBV30 with TRBJ1-2; 7 nucleotides line up with TRBD1. Unmatched junction bases numbered 10, after V lost 2 bases and J lost 7 bases. CDR1 and CDR2 from the germline V gene are GTSNPN and SVGIG (reference sequence). The CDR3 has 14 amino acids. For the CDR3, the DNA is TGTGCCTGGAGTACGTCCGGGACAGCCGTTGGCTACACCTTC. This translates into CAWSTSGTAVGYTF.

The rearrangement joins TRBV15 to TRBJ2-3; D ambiguous. This CDR3 is built from 15 residues. Per germline, CDR1 LNHNV and CDR2 YYDKDF (reference sequence). V was cut by 2 bases and J by 2 bases, with 11 bases left in between. CDR3 region: CATSRTPVSTDTQYF. CDR3 nucleotide sequence: TGTGCCACCAGCAGAACCCCCGTATCCACAGATACGCAGTATTTT.

V usage is TRBV29-1 and J usage is TRBJ1-5, with TRBD1 as a possible D gene (5 bases). Germline assignment: CDR1 SQVTM and CDR2 ANQGSEA. The CDR3 length is 13 residues. Trimming shortened V by 4 bases and J by 8 bases, and 15 bases separated the two germline ends. CDR3 loop: CSVGPRVREPQHF. CDR3 bases: TGCAGCGTTGGGCCCAGGGTCCGGGAGCCCCAGCATTTT.

V and J are TRBV30 and TRBJ1-2; the D gene is possibly TRBD1 (6 bases). The CDR3 is 13 amino acids. Germline V gene sequence: CDR1 GTSNPN, CDR2 SVGIG (reference sequence). The V end was cut by 8 bases, the J end by 5 bases, with 18 bases between. CDR3 protein: CASTGLQRYGYTF. CDR3 sequence (DNA): TGTGCCAGTACAGGGTTGCAGCGGTATGGCTACACCTTC.

The chain has TRBV6-6 and TRBJ1-4, with D perhaps TRBD1 (5 bases). The CDR3 runs to 15 residues. Trimming took 0 bases from V and 8 from J, leaving 13 bases between them. Germline CDR1 reads MNHNY; CDR2 reads SVGAGI (reference sequence). The CDR3 protein is CASSYSGQVSEKLFF. The CDR3 coding sequence is TGTGCCAGCAGTTACTCGGGGCAGGTTAGCGAAAAACTGTTTTTT.